Here is one T cell receptor beta chain with its context. Time point: sample taken at primary tumor resection. Material for sequencing was whole RNA from tumor, nontumor lung or frozen PBMC, left unsorted. The CDR3 covers 15 residues. V shed 1 base and J shed 0 bases, with 7 bases lying between them. Germline CDR1 reads KGHSH; CDR2 reads LQKENI. This sample is part of a study of spatial heterogeneity in lung cancer. One entry per CDR3 protein, called by TCRdb with MiXCR from the 5' RACE reads. The sample records about 28,000 distinct CDR3 sequences, roughly 8.4% being singletons. The TCR originated in a female donor with early-stage non-small cell lung cancer. This sequence joins TRBV18 and TRBJ2-1, with a possible D match to TRBD1 (5 bases). Sequences were derived from PBMCs, sampled at surgery. CDR3 sequence reads: CASSPRRGSYNEQFF. CDR3 in DNA: TGTGCCAGCTCACCACGTAGGGGCTCCTACAATGAGCAGTTCTTC.